A selection of T cell receptor beta chains follows, all from one sample in a study of radiotherapy plus CTLA-4 blockade in lung cancer. Only in-frame clones appear in the TCRdb table, and some are missing; sequencing was by immunoSEQ multiplex PCR. Seen here are fewer than 100,000 clones, about four fifths observed once, and the top ten hold roughly 0.82%. The sample consisted of peripheral blood, taken from a patient treated with radiotherapy plus ipilimumab. These receptor sequences come from a human donor with non-small cell lung cancer who had stable disease on radiotherapy plus ipilimumab. The CDR3 runs from the conserved cysteine through the conserved F or W. The D gene is left open where the match is weak. Size tells how often a clone was seen (once, few, many) or the class of an expanded clone, and some rows leave it out.

j_call,clone_size,v_call,d_call,cdr3_nt,cdr3_aa
TRBJ2-7,once,TRBV5-1,.,TGCGCCAGCAGCTTGGCATTCGGACGGAGAGCCTACGAGCAGTACTTC,CASSLAFGRRAYEQYF
TRBJ1-4,.,TRBV6-1,TRBD1,TGTGCCAGCAACCTAGGGGGCCAGGATGAAAAACTGTTTTTT,CASNLGGQDEKLFF
TRBJ1-5,.,TRBV21-1,.,TGTGCCAGCAGCAAAGGGGACAGGCCAACAACTCGGAGCAATCAGCCCCAGCATTTT,CASSKGDRPTTRSNQPQHF
TRBJ2-7,.,TRBV28,TRBD2,TGTGCCAGCAGTTTTCCCCGCGGGGGGACCGCCTACGAGCAGTACTTC,CASSFPRGGTAYEQYF
TRBJ1-3,.,TRBV9,.,TGTGCCAGCAGCGTAGGGGGAGGGGCCCTGTCTGGAAACACCATATATTTT,CASSVGGGALSGNTIYF
TRBJ1-4,.,TRBV7-7,.,TGTGCCAGCAGCTTAGATGACAGCCTTAATGAAAAACTGTTTTTT,CASSLDDSLNEKLFF
TRBJ1-2,.,TRBV18,TRBD1,TGTGCCAGCGAAAGAGACAGGGGAGGATATGGCTACACCTTC,CASERDRGGYGYTF
TRBJ1-6,.,TRBV19,TRBD1,TGTGCCAGTAGTGCTCGACAGGGGGGCTCCTATAATTCACCCCTCCACTTT,CASSARQGGSYNSPLHF
TRBJ2-1,.,TRBV27,TRBD1,TGTGCCAGCAGTTCCCCCGGGGTGAGCGGGACAGGGAATGAGCAGTTCTTC,CASSSPGVSGTGNEQFF
TRBJ2-3,.,TRBV6-1,.,TGTGCCAGCAGTGAAGTTTGGGGCACAGATACGCAGTATTTT,CASSEVWGTDTQYF
TRBJ2-7,.,TRBV7-8,.,TGTGCCAGCAGTTCCGGGACGAACCCGGGGTACGAGCAGTACTTC,CASSSGTNPGYEQYF
TRBJ2-1,.,TRBV10-3,.,TGTGCCATCAGTGAGGGACACGCCAATGAGCAGTTCTTC,CAISEGHANEQFF
TRBJ1-4,.,TRBV6-5,.,TGTGCCAGCAGCGAGGGGGGTCAGGGCCGGGAAAAACTGTTTTTT,CASSEGGQGREKLFF
TRBJ1-2,.,TRBV6-1,.,TGTGCCAGCAGTGAAGCTCCGGGATACTATGGCTACACCTTC,CASSEAPGYYGYTF
TRBJ2-5,.,TRBV28,.,TGTGCCAGCAGGTCGAGTTTGTTAGGAATCCAAGAGACCCAGTACTTC,CASRSSLLGIQETQYF
TRBJ1-6,.,TRBV5-4,.,TGTGCCAGCAGCTTACCAGGGGAGAATTCACCCCTCCACTTT,CASSLPGENSPLHF
TRBJ2-5,.,TRBV5-1,TRBD2,TGCGCCAGCAGCTTGGGGGCTAGCGGGAGCTTGGAGACCCAGTACTTC,CASSLGASGSLETQYF
TRBJ2-7,.,TRBV19,.,TGTGCCAGTAGGGACATGATTAAGAACGAGCAGTACTTC,CASRDMIKNEQYF
TRBJ1-5,.,TRBV2,.,TGTGCCAGCAGTGAAGGGGGGCTCGGGCAGCCCCAGCATTTT,CASSEGGLGQPQHF
TRBJ2-1,.,TRBV9,.,TGTGCCAGCAGCGCCCAACTAGGCAGGGAGCAGTTCTTC,CASSAQLGREQFF
TRBJ2-7,.,TRBV6-5,.,TGTGCCAGCAGTCCACTGGGCTACGAGCAGTACTTC,CASSPLGYEQYF
TRBJ2-2,few,TRBV28,.,TGTGCCAGCAGCTTAAACACCGGGGAGCTGTTTTTT,CASSLNTGELFF
TRBJ1-4,few,TRBV10-1,.,TGCGCCAGCGCGAGGACAGTTAATGAAAAACTGTTTTTT,CASARTVNEKLFF
TRBJ2-1,few,TRBV6-6,TRBD2,TGTGCCAGCAGTTCCGGGACTAGGGGCAATGAGCAGTTCTTC,CASSSGTRGNEQFF
TRBJ2-2,.,TRBV9,.,TGTGCCAGCAGCCTGCCGATGGGAACGAACACCGGGGAGCTGTTTTTT,CASSLPMGTNTGELFF
TRBJ2-5,.,TRBV4-2,.,TGTGCCAGCAGCCCCCGGGCACAGGGACTTCAAGAGACCCAGTACTTC,CASSPRAQGLQETQYF
TRBJ1-4,.,TRBV2,.,TGTGCCAGCAGGCGGGGGGGCTCGGCTAATGAAAAACTGTTTTTT,CASRRGGSANEKLFF
TRBJ2-7,.,TRBV9,.,TGTGCCAGCAGCGCCGATGGGAGTGAATTCTACGAGCAGTACTTC,CASSADGSEFYEQYF
TRBJ1-1,.,TRBV9,.,TGTGCCAGCAGCACAGGGCAGGACACTGAAGCTTTCTTT,CASSTGQDTEAFF
TRBJ2-1,.,TRBV4-1,.,TGCGCCAGCAGCCAAGCCCCCGGTGGCGTGCAGTTCTTC,CASSQAPGGVQFF
TRBJ1-1,.,TRBV25-1,.,TGTGCCAGCAGTCCCCGGGGGCGGATGAACACTGAAGCTTTCTTT,CASSPRGRMNTEAFF
TRBJ2-7,.,TRBV11-2,.,TGTGCCAGCAGCTTACTACAGTTCTCCTACGAGCAGTACTTC,CASSLLQFSYEQYF
TRBJ2-7,.,TRBV11-1,TRBD2,TGTGCCAGCAGCTTTGGGACTAGCGGGACTTCCTACGAGCAGTACTTC,CASSFGTSGTSYEQYF
TRBJ1-4,.,TRBV28,.,TGTGCCAGCAGTTTGACGGGGACTAATGAAAAACTGTTTTTT,CASSLTGTNEKLFF
TRBJ1-2,.,TRBV7-2,.,TGTGCCAGCAGCCCCGGGCCCACTTCTAACTATGGCTACACCTTC,CASSPGPTSNYGYTF
TRBJ1-1,.,TRBV29-1,.,TGCAGCGTCGGTGGGGGCTACACTGAAGCTTTCTTT,CSVGGGYTEAFF
TRBJ1-6,.,TRBV7-3,.,TGTGCCAGCCGCAGGACAGTAAATTCACCCCTCCACTTT,CASRRTVNSPLHF
TRBJ1-4,.,TRBV5-6,.,TGTGCCAGCAGCATTGGATGGACACCTCTTAATGAAAAACTGTTTTTT,CASSIGWTPLNEKLFF
TRBJ1-2,.,TRBV5-1,.,TGCGCCAGCAGCGCGGGCGGGGTATTACCCTATGGCTACACCTTC,CASSAGGVLPYGYTF
TRBJ1-1,.,TRBV28,TRBD1,TGTGCCAGCAGTTCGGACAGGGGGTTGTTCTTT,CASSSDRGLFF